The sequence of this T cell receptor (beta chain) was determined in a study of T cell repertoires in cytomegalovirus infection. Study results and limitations: Clonotypes of TCR beta that were HLA-C-restricted and CMV-specific dominated the ex vivo response.

CDR1 and CDR2 from the germline V gene are SGHDN and FVKESK. J gave up 6 bases and V 4 bases, and 13 bases lay outside the gene matches. The CDR3 runs 16 residues. MiXCR, run by TCRdb on the reads, gives a single entry per CDR3 protein. The table includes about a million distinct CDR3 sequences, roughly 30% detected once. Comments on this clonotype: Its antigen is unidentified.

The specimen comprised cultured CD8+ T cells from PBMCs, sampled from culture after CMV antigen stimulation. The V call is TRBV14, the J call TRBJ1-1, with 8 bases matching TRBD1. The TCR was taken from a human donor in good health (CMV status not recorded). Some clones in this sample may be carry-over from other donors' samples. CDR3 in DNA: TGTGCCAGCAGCCTCGGACAGGGTATTATTATCCCTGAAGCTTTCTTT. It encodes CASSLGQGIIIPEAFF.